A single sample gave rise to the 21 T cell receptor beta chains below, sequenced in a study of T cells in Graves' hyperthyroidism and ophthalmopathy. The source material, RNA transcripts, was used to amplify TCR beta CDR3 regions. Initially, a first-round RT-PCR of the TCR CDR3 employed the HTBI primer set. TCRdb passed the multiplex PCR reads through MiXCR, listing each CDR3 protein once. In the table there are about 610,000 distinct CDR3 sequences, about 43% of which are singletons. Sample: peripheral blood or thyroid tissue (not recorded which). Receptors originate from a woman younger than 30 with Graves' hyperthyroidism.

The CDR3 reads CATSDVGGDYGYTF. The DNA of the CDR3 is TGTGCCACCAGTGACGTGGGAGGGGACTATGGCTACACCTTC. V is TRBV24-1 and J is TRBJ1-2; TRBD1 is a possible D gene (5 bases). Germline CDR1 KGHDR, CDR2 SFDVKD. Deletions cut 4 bases from V and 3 bases from J, with 11 bases between. This CDR3 region has 14 residues.

This clonotype has only one observation. The V gene is TRBV5-1, the J gene TRBJ1-1, with 10 positions matching TRBD1. The V segment lost 3 bases and the J segment 1 base; nucleotides outside the gene matches: 3. Germline values: CDR1 SGHRS, CDR2 YFSETQ. The length of the CDR3 is 15 residues. The CDR3 here is CASSSRTGGNTEAFF. The CDR3 coding sequence is TGCGCCAGCAGCTCAAGGACAGGGGGGAACACTGAAGCTTTCTTT. The whole variable domain, filled in from reference TRBV5-1 and TRBJ1-1, reads KAGVTQTPRYLIKTRGQQVTLSCSPISGHRSVSWYQQTPGQGLQFLFEYFSETQRNKGNFPGRFSGRQFSNSRSEMNVSTLELGDSALYLCASSSRTGGNTEAFFGQGTRLTVV.

V is TRBV20-1 and J is TRBJ1-1; D remains ambiguous. V lost 6 bases and J 4 bases, leaving 12 bases between the germline ends. The CDR3 runs 12 residues. From germline, CDR1 is DFQATT and CDR2 SNEGSKA (reference sequence). CDR3 in DNA: TGCAGTGCCAGATGGGCTAGCACTGAAGCTTTCTTT. Protein product: CSARWASTEAFF.

This clonotype has only a few counts. The V gene is TRBV10-3, the J gene TRBJ2-7, with D possibly matching TRBD1 (6 bases). The V and J ends lost 2 bases and 4 bases respectively, with 15 bases between them. The CDR3 sequence is 15 residues long. Germline CDR1 ENHRY, CDR2 SYGVKD. The CDR3 here is CAISETDRISYEQYF. In DNA form, the CDR3 reads TGTGCCATCAGTGAGACAGACAGGATTTCGTACGAGCAGTACTTC.

About this clonotype: This sequence may be a read error, since a much larger clone differs from it by one base. The J gene is TRBJ2-1, the V gene TRBV5-1, with D possibly being TRBD2 (5 bases). Germline loops: CDR1 SGHRS, CDR2 YFSETQ. This CDR3 is 18 amino acids long. CDR3 sequence: CASSLGTKTTSSYNERFF. CDR3 nucleotide sequence: TGCGCCAGCAGCTTGGGGACCAAGACTACTTCTAGCTACAATGAGCGGTTCTTC. The variable domain in full, with the rest retrieved from reference TRBV5-1 and TRBJ2-1, is KAGVTQTPRYLIKTRGQQVTLSCSPISGHRSVSWYQQTPGQGLQFLFEYFSETQRNKGNFPGRFSGRQFSNSRSEMNVSTLELGDSALYLCASSLGTKTTSSYNERFFGPGTRLTVL.

Points on this clonotype: At one end the junction does not follow the germline gene, possibly because of a read error. The V call is TRBV12-3 or TRBV12-4, the J call TRBJ1-4; D unclear. The CDR3 length is 13 residues. CDR3 sequence (DNA): TGTGCCATCAGTGAGAGAGGACCTGAAAAACTGTTTTTT. It encodes CAISERGPEKLFF.

This clonotype was seen a few times. The rearrangement links TRBV29-1 to TRBJ2-2; 9 positions agree with TRBD1. CDR3 length: 13 amino acids. CDR1 is SQVTM and CDR2 is ANQGSEA in the germline V gene. V lost 6 bases to trimming and J lost 7 bases; unmatched junction nucleotides: 6. The DNA of the CDR3 is TGCAGCGTGCCGGGACAGGGAGACGGGGAGCTGTTTTTT. This codes for CSVPGQGDGELFF.

Many counts were recorded for this clonotype. V gene TRBV7-2 combines with J gene TRBJ1-6; 8 nucleotides line up with TRBD1. CDR1 and CDR2 (germline): SGHTA, FQGNSA. V was clipped by 5 bases and J by 0 bases; unmatched bases: 3. The CDR3 sequence is 16 residues long. The CDR3 nucleotides read TGTGCCAGCAGCAACACAGGGGGCTCCTATAATTCACCCCTCCACTTT. Protein product: CASSNTGGSYNSPLHF.

This chain uses TRBV10-3 with TRBJ1-2, with TRBD1 matching 9 bases. The length of the CDR3 is 15 residues. After removal of 2 bases from V and 5 bases from J, the junction contained 6 bases not matched to a gene. CDR1 is ENHRY, CDR2 SYGVKD, per germline. DNA of the CDR3: TGTGCCATCAGTGAGAGAAACAGGGGGCAGTATGGCTACACCTTC. It specifies CAISERNRGQYGYTF.

The chain couples TRBV7-2 to TRBJ2-1; a possible D gene is TRBD1 (5 bases). Trimming cost V 3 bases and J 6 bases, with 12 bases left between them. The CDR3 totals 14 residues. Germline CDR1 reads SGHTA; CDR2 reads FQGNSA. The CDR3 nucleotides are TGTGCCAGCAGCTTCCACGTGACAGTCAATGAGCAGTTCTTC. This codes for CASSFHVTVNEQFF.

This chain connects TRBV7-9 to TRBJ2-5, with D perhaps matching TRBD1 or TRBD2 (6 bases each). Trimming took off 5 bases at V and 4 bases at J, with 14 bases between the two ends. Germline V gene sequence: CDR1 SEHNR, CDR2 FQNEAQ (reference sequence). The CDR3 loop spans 14 amino acids. CDR3 sequence (DNA): TGTGCCAGCAGCACCCGAGGAGGGGGAGAGACCCAGTACTTC. It translates to CASSTRGGGETQYF.

This clonotype has only one observation. The genes are TRBV4-3 and TRBJ2-2; TRBD2 might be the D (5 bases). CDR1 is LGHNA, CDR2 YSLEER, per germline. Trimming left V 2 bases short and J 9 bases short, with 13 bases between. This CDR3 comprises 14 residues. The CDR3 loop reads CASSQQLVSRELFF. The DNA of the CDR3 is TGCGCCAGCAGCCAACAACTAGTCTCGAGGGAGCTGTTTTTT.

This chain uses TRBV7-6 with TRBJ2-7; D assignment may be TRBD1 or TRBD2 (5 bases each). The V gene lost 5 bases and the J gene lost 0 bases, with 17 bases spanning the gap. CDR1 is SGHVS, CDR2 FNYEAQ, per germline. The CDR3 consists of 16 residues. The CDR3 loop is CASSPTVGEPSYEQYF. DNA for the CDR3: TGTGCCAGCAGCCCCACCGTGGGGGAGCCCTCCTACGAGCAGTACTTC.

This chain links TRBV12-3 or TRBV12-4 with TRBJ1-1, with a tentative D call TRBD1 (6 bases). The CDR3 length is 12 residues. With 7 bases removed from V and 7 bases from J, the gap between germline ends came to 13 bases. The DNA for the CDR3 is TGTGCCAGCACCTTGGGGACAAGTGAAGCTTTCTTT. This codes for CASTLGTSEAFF.

This clonotype occurred many times. The chain employs TRBV7-6 and TRBJ2-2; 8 bases map to TRBD1. The junction had 9 bases not matched to a gene; V was cut back by 1 base and J by 5 bases. The length of the CDR3 is 17 residues. CDR1 and CDR2 (germline): SGHVS, FNYEAQ. CDR3 coding DNA: TGTGCCAGCAGCTTAGGATGGACAGGGCAGGCGACCGGGGAGCTGTTTTTT. Its protein product is CASSLGWTGQATGELFF. Drawing the rest from reference TRBV7-6 and TRBJ2-2, the complete variable domain is GAGVSQSPRYKVTKRGQDVALRCDPISGHVSLYWYRQALGQGPEFLTYFNYEAQQDKSGLPNDRFSAERPEGSISTLTIQRTEQRDSAMYRCASSLGWTGQATGELFFGEGSRLTVL.

A word on this clonotype: No conserved phenylalanine or tryptophan ends this CDR3, so it is likely a read error. Because the CDR3's place on the DNA is in doubt, the DNA is left out and the CDR3 is given as listed by TCRdb. The chain has TRBV10-3 and TRBJ2-7. Germline V gene data show CDR1 as ENHRY and CDR2 as SYGVKD. The CDR3 is 9 residues long, ends included. CDR3 sequence: CAISESKFT.

V and J are TRBV24-1 and TRBJ2-5; TRBD2 agrees at 9 bases. This CDR3 region has 13 residues. The V and J ends lost 12 bases and 6 bases, in that order; junction bases with no gene match: 10. In germline, CDR1 is KGHDR, CDR2 SFDVKD. CDR3 region: CAGPGLAQKTQYF. For the CDR3, the DNA is TGTGCCGGCCCGGGACTAGCTCAAAAGACCCAGTACTTC.

Details on this clonotype: Its ends do not fully match the called genes, so a read error is possible. The rearrangement uses TRBV10-3 and TRBJ2-5; a weak D match, TRBD2 (5 bases). Germline CDR1 is ENHRY and CDR2 is SYGVKD. The CDR3 covers 14 residues. The CDR3 nucleotides are TGTGCCATCAGTGAGCGGGGAGTTCAAGAGGCCCAGTACTTC. This gives the protein CAISERGVQEAQYF.

The chain links TRBV12-3 or TRBV12-4 to TRBJ1-2, with D possibly TRBD1 on 6 matching bases. V was pared by 7 bases and J by 5 bases, with 23 bases between. The CDR3 totals 16 residues. CDR3 region: CASTRGYRELEYGYTF. The CDR3 nucleotides read TGTGCCAGCACTCGGGGCTACAGGGAGCTGGAATATGGCTACACCTTC.

This clonotype was seen repeatedly, ten times or more. This sequence joins TRBV6-5 and TRBJ1-5, with a possible D match to TRBD1 (5 bases). Trimming shortened V by 1 base and J by 1 base, and 11 bases separated the two germline ends. Per germline, CDR1 MNHEY and CDR2 SVGAGI. The CDR3 is made up of 16 amino acids. Here the CDR3 DNA reads TGTGCCAGCAGTTACTTGGGGGGTCGAAGCAATCAGCCCCAGCATTTT. Protein: CASSYLGGRSNQPQHF.

As for this clonotype: A much larger clone lies one base from this, so it may be a read error. The V gene is TRBV4-3, the J gene TRBJ1-2, with D unclear. Trimming stripped 4 bases from V and 2 bases from J, with 11 bases between. The CDR3 has 14 residues. Germline V lookup: CDR1 LGHNA, CDR2 YSLEER. The CDR3 bases are TGCGCCAGCAGCCTCAGCACCGCGAACTATGGCTACACCTTC. Translated: CASSLSTANYGYTF.